Listed below are T cell receptor beta chains from one sample, sequenced in a study of cytomegalovirus exposure and HLA in healthy donors. Assay: immunoSEQ multiplex PCR; the TCRdb copy retains only in-frame clones and omits some. The sample consists of 150,000 to 200,000 clones, 80% to 90% of them appearing once. Sequencing was carried out using PBMCs. The receptors were sampled from a man younger than 30 in good health and CMV-seropositive. CDR3s include the opening cysteine and the closing phenylalanine or tryptophan. D genes are given only for firm matches. A clone size is listed for some rows: how often the clone was seen (once, few, many), or a class if it is expanded.

cdr3_nt,cdr3_aa,v_call,d_call,cdr3_length,clone_size,j_call
TGTGCCAGCAGCTGGCAGACGGGACAGGGTACTTGGGAGCAGTACTTC,CASSWQTGQGTWEQYF,TRBV21-1,-,16,-,TRBJ2-7
TGTGCCATCAGTGCCAGGGTTGCGGCGTACGAGCAGTACTTC,CAISARVAAYEQYF,TRBV10-3,-,14,few,TRBJ2-7
TGTGCCAGCAGTTTAATACTAGCGGGGATTAGCACAGATACGCAGTATTTT,CASSLILAGISTDTQYF,TRBV27,TRBD2,17,-,TRBJ2-3
TGTGCCAGCAGCTTGTCCCAGGGTACGCAGTATTTT,CASSLSQGTQYF,TRBV5-6,-,12,-,TRBJ2-3
TGTGCCAGCAGTGTCAGGAATGAAGCTTTCTTT,CASSVRNEAFF,TRBV13,-,11,few,TRBJ1-1
TGCGCCAGCAGCCCCGGACTAGCGGGGGGGCTGTTTTTATCCGGGGAGCTGTTTTTT,CASSPGLAGGLFLSGELFF,TRBV5-1,TRBD2,19,-,TRBJ2-2
TGTGCCACCAGCAGAGGGGGACAGGGTGACTATGGCTACACCTTC,CATSRGGQGDYGYTF,TRBV15,TRBD1,15,-,TRBJ1-2
TGTGCCAGCAGTCTTAGCACCTTGAGCTCCTACGAGCAGTACTTC,CASSLSTLSSYEQYF,TRBV6-5,-,15,once,TRBJ2-7
TGTGCCAGCAGCCAAACTGGGGGACAGGAGAACTATGGCTACACCTTC,CASSQTGGQENYGYTF,TRBV2,TRBD1,16,-,TRBJ1-2
TGTGCTAGTGGTTTGGTACAAGGGACAGGGGGTTTTAAGGTTGAAAAACTGTTTTTT,CASGLVQGTGGFKVEKLFF,TRBV12-5,TRBD1,19,-,TRBJ1-4
TGTGCCAGCGGTCCCGACAGGGGAAAACCCTACGAGCAGTACTTC,CASGPDRGKPYEQYF,TRBV7-3,TRBD1,15,-,TRBJ2-7
TGTGCCAGCAGGGCGGCAGATACGCAGTATTTT,CASRAADTQYF,TRBV7-9,-,11,-,TRBJ2-3
TGTGCCAGCAGTGAAGCCAGGGGGGTAAATGAAAAACTGTTTTTT,CASSEARGVNEKLFF,TRBV6-1,TRBD1,15,-,TRBJ1-4
TGTTCCAGCAGGAGGGCGGGAGAGACCCAGTACTTC,CSSRRAGETQYF,TRBV7-9,-,12,-,TRBJ2-5
TGCAGCGTTGTTCGGGGGGAAGGCTACACCTTC,CSVVRGEGYTF,TRBV29-1,-,11,-,TRBJ1-2
TGTGCCAGCAGCCCTGGAGGCGGAGCCGAGCAGTACTTC,CASSPGGGAEQYF,TRBV5-6,-,13,-,TRBJ2-7
TGTGCCAGCAGCTCGAGGACAGGGTCGGTCTATGGCTACACCTTC,CASSSRTGSVYGYTF,TRBV7-8,TRBD1,15,once,TRBJ1-2
TGTGCCAGTAGCCAACTAGCGGGCCCCGTAGAGCAGTTCTTC,CASSQLAGPVEQFF,TRBV19,TRBD2,14,-,TRBJ2-1
TGCAGCGTTGAAGATCAGGGGACAGATAATGAAAAACTGTTTTTT,CSVEDQGTDNEKLFF,TRBV29-1,TRBD1,15,-,TRBJ1-4
TGCGCCAGCAGGGATACAGTTAACTATGGCTACACCTTC,CASRDTVNYGYTF,TRBV5-1,-,13,-,TRBJ1-2
TGTGCCAGCAGTCAGGGGGCTCAGCCCCAGCATTTT,CASSQGAQPQHF,TRBV28,TRBD1,12,-,TRBJ1-5
TGTGCCAGCTCACCAGCAGGGGGCAATCAGCCCCAGCATTTT,CASSPAGGNQPQHF,TRBV18,-,14,-,TRBJ1-5
TGTGCCAGCAGCCCAAAGGTGGAGTTACAGGGGACTGGAAACACCATATATTTT,CASSPKVELQGTGNTIYF,TRBV7-6,TRBD1,18,-,TRBJ1-3
TGTGCCACCAGTACCCCTGACAGATACTACGAGCAGTACTTC,CATSTPDRYYEQYF,TRBV2,-,14,once,TRBJ2-7
TGTGCCAGCAGCCTCCCCAATCAGCCCCAGCATTTT,CASSLPNQPQHF,TRBV5-4,-,12,-,TRBJ1-5
TGTGCCTGGAGCCTAACGGGGGTCGAGCAGTACTTC,CAWSLTGVEQYF,TRBV30,-,12,-,TRBJ2-7
TGTTCCAGCAGCTTAATTCCCCCGTCAGGGGACGAGCAGTACTTC,CSSSLIPPSGDEQYF,TRBV7-9,-,15,-,TRBJ2-7
TGTGCCAGCAGTTACTCGCTGGGGGGGTACAATGAGCAGTTCTTC,CASSYSLGGYNEQFF,TRBV6-6,TRBD2,15,-,TRBJ2-1
TGCGCCAGCAGCTCCGGGGGGGTGGGAGTCGCTTCTAAAGCTTTCTTT,CASSSGGVGVASKAFF,TRBV5-1,-,16,-,TRBJ1-1
TGTGCCAGCAGCCAAATAGCGGGGAGCTCCTACAATGAGCAGTTCTTC,CASSQIAGSSYNEQFF,TRBV14,TRBD2,16,-,TRBJ2-1
TGTGCCAGCAAGCGGCAGGAAGAGACCCAGTACTTC,CASKRQEETQYF,TRBV2,-,12,once,TRBJ2-5
TGCAGCGTTGGGGGGGGACTAGCGGGCCTTGGAACCTACAATGAGCAGTTCTTC,CSVGGGLAGLGTYNEQFF,TRBV29-1,TRBD2,18,-,TRBJ2-1
TGTGCCAGCAGCTCCTCTGGGGGGACAGGGGGCGGCGAGCAGTACTTC,CASSSSGGTGGGEQYF,TRBV13,TRBD1,16,-,TRBJ2-7
TGTGCCAGCAGCTTAGCGCTATCCCCAGCGGGGGGAGTGGATACGCAGTATTTT,CASSLALSPAGGVDTQYF,TRBV7-6,TRBD2,18,-,TRBJ2-3
TGTGCCAGCAGTAGCGGAAGCACAGATACGCAGTATTTT,CASSSGSTDTQYF,TRBV9,-,13,-,TRBJ2-3
TGTGCCAGCACCCCGGGACAGACCTTACGGGAGACCCAGTACTTC,CASTPGQTLRETQYF,TRBV6-5,TRBD1,15,-,TRBJ2-5